This TCR beta chain was recorded in a study of T cells in Graves' hyperthyroidism and ophthalmopathy. The study, taken as a whole, reports: Blood shared most expanded thyroid clonotypes above 0.001.

In this sample, this clonotype turned up many times. Its cognate antigen is unknown. Template material for amplifying TCR beta CDR3 regions consisted of RNA transcripts. During a first-round RT-PCR of the TCR CDR3, the HTBI primer set was used. Via MiXCR, TCRdb re-called the multiplex PCR reads, giving one row per CDR3 protein. The sample has roughly 720,000 distinct CDR3 sequences, around 16% seen once. A patient was excluded if there was uncontrolled infection, other autoimmune disease, pregnancy or lactation. There are 13 residues in the CDR3. Germline CDR1 SGHAT, CDR2 FQNNGV. The V and J ends lost 6 bases and 11 bases respectively, with 19 bases between them.

Source material: blood. The V call is TRBV11-2, the J call TRBJ1-1, with D hard to call. The source is a man over 45 with Graves' hyperthyroidism. The CDR3 DNA reads as TGTGCCAGCAGTCGCGCACTACGGGCGTCGGCTTTCTTT. It yields the protein CASSRALRASAFF.